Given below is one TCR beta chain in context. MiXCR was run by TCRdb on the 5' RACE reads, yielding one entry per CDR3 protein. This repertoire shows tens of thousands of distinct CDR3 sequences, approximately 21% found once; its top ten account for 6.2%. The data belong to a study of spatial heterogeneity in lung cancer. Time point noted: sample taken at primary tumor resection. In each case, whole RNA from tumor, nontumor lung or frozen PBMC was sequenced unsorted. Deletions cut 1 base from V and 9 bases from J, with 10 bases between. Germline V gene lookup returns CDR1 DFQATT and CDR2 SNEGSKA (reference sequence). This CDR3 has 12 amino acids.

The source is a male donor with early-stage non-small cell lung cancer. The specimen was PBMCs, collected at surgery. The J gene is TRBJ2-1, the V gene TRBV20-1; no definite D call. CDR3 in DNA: TGCAGTGCTAGAGGTCCAGTCGGTGAGCAGTTCTTC. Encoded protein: CSARGPVGEQFF.